A single sample gave rise to the 9 T cell receptor beta chains below, sequenced in a study of T-cell reconstitution after alpha-beta-depleted transplantation in children. The library targeted TCRbeta and was prepared with unique molecular identifiers. TCRdb reprocessed the PCR reads with MiXCR, giving one entry per CDR3 protein. The sample has hundreds of thousands of distinct CDR3 sequences, over 9.5% seen once. Sequencing was performed on PBMCs, taken before TCRalphabeta/CD19-depleted stem cell transplant. All receptors derive from a child aged 2-15 years with inherited bone marrow failure, due to receive a stem cell transplant.

This clonotype appeared many times. The chain employs TRBV29-1 and TRBJ2-5, with D possibly being TRBD2 (5 bases). The germline gives CDR1 SQVTM, CDR2 ANQGSEA. Trimming took 7 bases from V and 1 from J, leaving 13 bases between them. The CDR3 has 13 amino acids. The CDR3 coding sequence is TGCAGCGCCACCCGGACTTCCCAAGAGACCCAGTACTTC. Amino acids: CSATRTSQETQYF.

This chain connects TRBV9 to TRBJ2-1; D gene uncertain. CDR1 SGDLS and CDR2 YYNGEE come from the germline V gene. The CDR3 sequence is 13 residues long. The V end lost 0 bases, the J end lost 6 bases, and 7 bases lay between the germline ends. The CDR3 region has the DNA TGTGCCAGCAGCGTAGAATACGGCAATGAGCAGTTCTTC. It translates to CASSVEYGNEQFF.

This clonotype was picked up many times. The chain carries TRBV4-3 and TRBJ2-1, with D perhaps TRBD2 (6 bases). CDR1 and CDR2 from the germline V gene are LGHNA and YSLEER. V was trimmed by 4 bases and J by 0 bases, leaving 16 bases between them. This CDR3 comprises 17 residues. Here the CDR3 reads CASSPLSSASSYNEQFF. CDR3 nucleotide sequence: TGCGCCAGCAGCCCCCTATCTAGCGCTTCCTCCTACAATGAGCAGTTCTTC.

This clonotype turned up a few times. The CDR3 here is CASSLATSGEETQYF. CDR3 in DNA: TGTGCCAGCAGTCTGGCGACTAGCGGAGAAGAGACCCAGTACTTC. The chain carries TRBV6-1 and TRBJ2-5, with 9 nucleotides matching TRBD2. The germline V gene has CDR1 MNHNS and CDR2 SASEGT. Trimming took 5 bases from V and 3 from J; bases not matched to a gene: 7. The CDR3 covers 15 residues.

The table lists this clonotype with many counts. An end of the junction differs from the germline gene, which may be a read error. This chain connects TRBV6-5 to TRBJ1-6, with D unclear. The CDR3 contains 19 residues. Germline V gives CDR1 MNHEY, CDR2 SVGAGI. CDR3 in DNA: TGTGCCAGCAGTTACGTGAAACTTCGCTTAATCTCCAATAATTCACCCCTCCACTTT. This codes for CASSYVKLRLISNNSPLHF.

The sample holds a few counts of this clonotype. The V and J genes are TRBV29-1 and TRBJ2-3; D uncertain. The CDR3 is 11 residues long. Germline V gene data show CDR1 as SQVTM and CDR2 as ANQGSEA. The V end was cut by 6 bases, the J end by 3 bases, with 7 bases between. CDR3 protein: CSVLKTDTQYF. As DNA, the CDR3 is TGCAGCGTCCTCAAAACAGATACGCAGTATTTT.

Comment on this clonotype: A read error may be the cause here, since a much bigger clone is one base away. The chain couples TRBV27 to TRBJ2-7, with D hard to call. CDR1 is MNHEY, CDR2 SMNVEV, per germline (reference sequence). CDR3 length: 14 amino acids. The V gene lost 3 bases and the J gene lost 2 bases, with 11 bases spanning the gap. CDR3 coding DNA: TGTGCCAGCAGTTTTATTAGTAAAGCCTACGAGCAGTACTTC. This codes for CASSFISKAYEQYF.

The table lists this clonotype with many counts. This chain uses TRBV6-2 or TRBV6-3 with TRBJ1-2, with 9 positions matching TRBD1. This CDR3 has 12 residues. V was clipped by 6 bases and J by 7 bases; unmatched bases: 3. Germline V CDR1 and CDR2: MNHEY, SVGEGT. CDR3 residues: CASRQGAFGYTF. CDR3 nucleotide sequence: TGTGCCAGCAGACAGGGGGCCTTTGGCTACACCTTC.

Ten or more counts support this clonotype. This sequence joins TRBV5-1 and TRBJ2-1; a possible D gene is TRBD2 (5 bases). The CDR3 runs to 13 residues. Germline-derived CDR1 and CDR2 are SGHRS and YFSETQ. The V gene lost 4 bases and the J gene lost 5 bases, with 10 bases spanning the gap. The CDR3 DNA is TGCGCCAGCAGCCCACTGCGGGACAATGAGCAGTTCTTC. This codes for CASSPLRDNEQFF.